The 15 T cell receptor beta chains in this list originate from one sample, sequenced in a study of T cell changes during pregnancy in multiple sclerosis. Profiled with immunoSEQ multiplex PCR; TCRdb holds only in-frame clones, not every one. The data show approximately 84,000 clones, with approximately 95% seen just once and 0.95% to 1% held by the top ten. Here the sequenced sample was peripheral blood, taken in the second trimester of pregnancy. The receptors stem from a female donor in good health, enrolled as a control in a pregnancy study.

This chain joins TRBV2 and TRBJ2-6; 7 positions agree with TRBD1. The CDR3 is 16 amino acids. V lost 4 bases, J lost 3 bases, and 6 bases stayed unmatched. Germline V gene sequence: CDR1 SNHLY, CDR2 FYNNEI. The chain's CDR3 is CASSVTTGVGANVLTF. CDR3 DNA: TGTGCCAGCAGTGTTACTACAGGGGTTGGGGCCAACGTCCTGACTTTC.

This clone was counted once. The chain combines TRBV4-2 with TRBJ2-7; 11 bases align to TRBD1. CDR1 LGHNA and CDR2 YNFKEQ come from the germline V gene. Germline trimming cut 4 bases from V and 3 bases from J; bases unmatched to any gene: 5. CDR3 length equals 15 residues. The CDR3 reads CASSLTGTGGYEQYF. The CDR3 DNA follows: TGTGCCAGCAGCCTCACCGGGACAGGGGGCTACGAGCAGTACTTC.

The V call is TRBV18, the J call TRBJ2-7, with 10 bases that match TRBD2. The ends lost 6 bases at V and 6 bases at J; junction bases unmatched: 11. CDR3 length: 15 residues. Germline V gene sequence: CDR1 KGHSH, CDR2 LQKENI. The CDR3 sequence is CASSRLAGPHPEQYF. The CDR3 nucleotides read TGTGCCAGCTCGCGACTAGCGGGCCCGCACCCCGAGCAGTACTTC.

CDR3 sequence reads: CASSLPRQPQHF. The DNA of the CDR3 is TGTGCCAGTAGTCTCCCCCGTCAGCCCCAGCATTTT. V gene TRBV19 combines with J gene TRBJ1-5; D gene ambiguous. V was shortened by 5 bases and J by 6 bases, with 8 bases between the two germline ends. Per germline, CDR1 LNHDA and CDR2 SQIVND (reference sequence). This CDR3 region has 12 residues.

The chain uses TRBV2 and TRBJ2-7; 10 bases align to TRBD1. This CDR3 has 14 amino acids. Germline V gives CDR1 SNHLY, CDR2 FYNNEI. J gave up 1 base and V 5 bases, and 2 bases lay outside the gene matches. The CDR3 DNA reads TGTGCCAGCAGTAAGGGACAGGGGTCCTACGAGCAGTACTTC. Translation gives CASSKGQGSYEQYF.

This chain joins TRBV27 and TRBJ2-5; 9 nucleotides agree with TRBD1. Germline assignment: CDR1 MNHEY and CDR2 SMNVEV (reference sequence). The CDR3 consists of 16 residues. Trimming took 4 bases from V and 4 from J; bases not matched to a gene: 10. The chain's CDR3 is CASSSPGQGWGETQYF. In nucleotides, the CDR3 is TGTGCCAGCAGTTCCCCCGGACAGGGGTGGGGAGAGACCCAGTACTTC.

V usage is TRBV6-4 and J usage is TRBJ2-1; TRBD2 aligns across 8 bases. The CDR3 is made up of 15 amino acids. From germline, CDR1 is MRHNA and CDR2 SNTAGT. With 3 bases clipped from V and 4 bases from J, the junction kept 5 bases outside the gene matches. The CDR3 sequence: CASSERREVYNEQFF. In nucleotides, the CDR3 is TGTGCCAGCAGTGAAAGGCGGGAGGTGTACAATGAGCAGTTCTTC.

V gene TRBV4-1 combines with J gene TRBJ2-1; 11 bases match TRBD2. CDR1 is MGHRA and CDR2 is YSYEKL in the germline V gene. V lost 9 bases to trimming and J lost 2 bases; unmatched junction nucleotides: 6. CDR3 length: 15 residues. CDR3 sequence reads: CASSSGRAAYNEQFF. CDR3 sequence (DNA): TGCGCCAGTAGTAGCGGGAGGGCGGCCTACAATGAGCAGTTCTTC.

The chain recombines TRBV30 with TRBJ2-2, with 10 nucleotides matching TRBD2. The germline V gene encodes CDR1 GTSNPN and CDR2 SVGIG (reference sequence). V shed 3 bases, J shed 3 bases, and the junction held 7 bases outside the gene matches. The CDR3 contains 16 residues. The CDR3 nucleotides are TGTGCCTGGAGACGAGCGGGAGGGCCCGACACCGGGGAGCTGTTTTTT. Its translation: CAWRRAGGPDTGELFF.

This clone was observed once. The gene calls are TRBV2 and TRBJ2-5; D possibly corresponds to TRBD2 (5 bases). V gave up 2 bases and J gave up 4 bases, with 26 bases separating them. The CDR3 spans 19 residues. The germline gives CDR1 SNHLY, CDR2 FYNNEI. CDR3 loop: CASSEPPWLALGEVETQYF. In DNA, the CDR3 is TGTGCCAGCAGTGAACCGCCTTGGTTGGCCCTGGGAGAGGTAGAGACCCAGTACTTC.

This sequence joins TRBV13 and TRBJ2-1; 7 bases are shared with TRBD1. Trimming cost V 5 bases and J 9 bases; bases outside gene matches: 31. In germline, CDR1 is PRHDT, CDR2 FYEKMQ (reference sequence). This CDR3 contains 21 residues. DNA for the CDR3: TGTGCCAGCAGCCCAACCCTCCGGACAATTCGGGACAGTCAAAATTATGGTGAGCAGTTCTTC. Protein sequence: CASSPTLRTIRDSQNYGEQFF.

This chain connects TRBV11-2 to TRBJ2-5; the match to TRBD2 covers 8 bases. CDR3 length: 14 amino acids. Germline V gives CDR1 SGHAT, CDR2 FQNNGV. J gave up 4 bases and V 4 bases, and 5 bases lay outside the gene matches. CDR3 bases: TGTGCCAGCAGCTCAGCGGGAGCAGGAGAGACCCAGTACTTC. Its translation is CASSSAGAGETQYF. Filled out from reference TRBV11-2 and TRBJ2-5, the complete variable domain reads EAGVAQSPRYKIIEKRQSVAFWCNPISGHATLYWYQQILGQGPKLLIQFQNNGVVDDSQLPKDRFSAERLKGVDSTLKIQPAKLEDSAVYLCASSSAGAGETQYFGPGTRLLVL.

The CDR3 coding sequence is TGTGCCAGCAGTCTGGGGCGAACAACCTACGAGCAGTACTTC. Protein: CASSLGRTTYEQYF. The chain joins TRBV6-5 to TRBJ2-7, with D perhaps matching TRBD1 (5 bases). Deletions cut 5 bases from V and 2 bases from J, with 13 bases between. The length of the CDR3 is 14 residues. Germline V gene data show CDR1 as MNHEY and CDR2 as SVGAGI.

The chain is built from TRBV5-1 and TRBJ2-7; 9 nucleotides agree with TRBD1. Germline CDR1 is SGHRS and CDR2 is YFSETQ. Trimming took 5 bases from V and 2 from J; bases not matched to a gene: 8. CDR3 length: 15 amino acids. The CDR3: CASRVTRQGAYEQYF. CDR3 in DNA: TGCGCCAGCAGGGTGACGAGACAGGGGGCCTACGAGCAGTACTTC.

The chain is built from TRBV13 and TRBJ2-7; 9 positions match TRBD2. Trimming cost V 5 bases and J 2 bases; bases outside gene matches: 7. Germline V lookup: CDR1 PRHDT, CDR2 FYEKMQ (reference sequence). CDR3 length: 15 residues. CDR3 loop: CASSRTSAKPYEQYF. CDR3 in DNA: TGTGCCAGCAGCCGGACTAGCGCGAAACCCTACGAGCAGTACTTC.